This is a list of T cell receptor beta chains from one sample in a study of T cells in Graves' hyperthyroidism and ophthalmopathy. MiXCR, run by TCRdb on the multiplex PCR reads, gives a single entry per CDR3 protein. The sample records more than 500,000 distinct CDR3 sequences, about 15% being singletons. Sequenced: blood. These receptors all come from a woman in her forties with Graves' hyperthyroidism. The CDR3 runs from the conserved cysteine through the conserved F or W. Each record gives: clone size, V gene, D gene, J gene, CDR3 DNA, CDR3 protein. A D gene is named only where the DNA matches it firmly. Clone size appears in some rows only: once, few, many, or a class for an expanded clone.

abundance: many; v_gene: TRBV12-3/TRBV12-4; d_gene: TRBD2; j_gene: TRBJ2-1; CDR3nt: TGTGCCAGCAGTTTAGGAGCGGGAGGTATGAATGAGCAGTTCTTC; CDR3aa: CASSLGAGGMNEQFF
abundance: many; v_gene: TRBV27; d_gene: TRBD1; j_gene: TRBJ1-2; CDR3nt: TGTGCCAGCAGTTCCGGGACAGGGGGATTCTATGGCTACACCTTC; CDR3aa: CASSSGTGGFYGYTF
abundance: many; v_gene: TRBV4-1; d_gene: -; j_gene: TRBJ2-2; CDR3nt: TGCGCCAGCAGAACAAACACCGGGGAGCTGTTTTTT; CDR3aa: CASRTNTGELFF
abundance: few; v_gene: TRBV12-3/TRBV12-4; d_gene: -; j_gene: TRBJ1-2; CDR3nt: TGTGCCAGCAGGGCGACAGACGGCTACACCTTC; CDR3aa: CASRATDGYTF
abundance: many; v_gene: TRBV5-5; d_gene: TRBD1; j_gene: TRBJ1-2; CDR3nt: TGTGCCAGCAGCGGGGAAAGAGGGGGCTTAGAAGGCTACACCTTC; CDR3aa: CASSGERGGLEGYTF
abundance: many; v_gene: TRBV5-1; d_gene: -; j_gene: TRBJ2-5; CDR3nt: TGCGCCAGCAGCTTCCCTAGCGTAAAATACCAAGAGACCCAGTACTTC; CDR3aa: CASSFPSVKYQETQYF
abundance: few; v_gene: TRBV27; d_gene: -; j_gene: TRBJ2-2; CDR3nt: TGTGCCAGCAGTTCGCGTGGACAGAAGAACACCGGGGAGCTGTTTTTT; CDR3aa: CASSSRGQKNTGELFF
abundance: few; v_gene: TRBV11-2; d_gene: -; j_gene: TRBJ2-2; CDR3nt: TGTGCCAGCACCCCTATGCGGGCGAACACCGGGGAGCTGTTTTTT; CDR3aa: CASTPMRANTGELFF
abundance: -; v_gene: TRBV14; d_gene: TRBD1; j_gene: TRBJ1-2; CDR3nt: TGTGCCAGCAGAACAGGGGGCATTGGTGGCTACACCTTC; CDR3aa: CASRTGGIGGYTF
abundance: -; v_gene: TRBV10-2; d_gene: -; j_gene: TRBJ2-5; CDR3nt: TGCGCCAGCAGTGAGGCTGGATTTCAGGAGACCCAGTACTTC; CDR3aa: CASSEAGFQETQYF
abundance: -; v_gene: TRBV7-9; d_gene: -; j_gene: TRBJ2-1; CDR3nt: TGTGCCAGCAGCTTAGAAACAGGGTTTCTGTTCTTC; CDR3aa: CASSLETGFLFF
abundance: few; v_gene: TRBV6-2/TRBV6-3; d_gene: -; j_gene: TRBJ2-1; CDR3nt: TGTGCCAGCAGTCGTTCCTACAATGAGCAGTTCTTC; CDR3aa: CASSRSYNEQFF
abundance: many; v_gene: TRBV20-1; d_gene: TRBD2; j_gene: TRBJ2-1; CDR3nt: TGCAGTGCTAGAGATTCGCTAGCGGGAAATCGAAATGAGCAGTTCTTC; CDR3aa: CSARDSLAGNRNEQFF
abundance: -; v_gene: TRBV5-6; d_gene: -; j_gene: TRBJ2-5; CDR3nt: TGTGCCAGCAGCTTTGGGGTGAACGACGAGACCCAGTACTTC; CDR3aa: CASSFGVNDETQYF